The 30 T cell receptor beta chains reported below all come from one sample, sequenced in a study of regulatory T cells in long-lasting Graves disease. The time point denotes: newly diagnosed GD, antithyroid drugs for less than 3 months. PBMCs provided the RNA from which the TCR library was made. Sequencing libraries for TCR beta were prepared with iRepertoire HTBI primers and Arm-PCR of CDR3 regions. TCRdb used MiXCR to reprocess the multiplex PCR reads, holding one entry per CDR3 protein. The sample consists of about 420,000 distinct CDR3 sequences, roughly 17% of them appearing once. The same data also contributed to another study, on T cells in Graves' hyperthyroidism and ophthalmopathy.

The specimen comprised peripheral blood mononuclear cells (PBMCs), sampled at new diagnosis, from a patient treated with antithyroid drugs. These TCRs come from a woman younger than 30 with Graves disease.

In regard to this clonotype: Just one base apart from a much larger clone, this may be a read error. The J gene is TRBJ2-5, the V gene TRBV11-3; D remains ambiguous. CDR3 length equals 16 residues. The germline V gene encodes CDR1 SGHNT and CDR2 YENEEA. The DNA for the CDR3 is TGTGCCAGCAGTCCCAACGACTTGACACAGCAAGAGATCCAGTACTTC. This codes for CASSPNDLTQQEIQYF.

The J gene is TRBJ2-3, the V gene TRBV14; 12 nucleotides agree with TRBD2. This CDR3 comprises 16 residues. Germline values: CDR1 SGHDN, CDR2 FVKESK. The V and J ends lost 4 bases and 6 bases, in that order; junction bases with no gene match: 8. The CDR3: CASSLLAGGPVDTQYF. The CDR3 DNA reads TGTGCCAGCAGCCTTCTAGCGGGAGGGCCGGTGGATACGCAGTATTTT.

This clonotype was seen many times. V is TRBV2 and J is TRBJ2-7; 10 bases line up with TRBD2. The germline V gene encodes CDR1 SNHLY and CDR2 FYNNEI. V shed 9 bases, J shed 2 bases, and the junction held 4 bases outside the gene matches. The CDR3 extends over 13 amino acids. CDR3 nucleotide sequence: TGTGCCAGGAGGACTAGCGGCACCTACGAGCAGTACTTC. Encoded protein: CARRTSGTYEQYF.

The chain joins TRBV2 to TRBJ2-5; 15 positions agree with TRBD2. The junction had 5 bases not matched to a gene; V was cut back by 8 bases and J by 1 base. In germline, CDR1 is SNHLY, CDR2 FYNNEI. The length of the CDR3 is 16 residues. CDR3 nucleotide sequence: TGTGCCAGCTTGGGACTAGCGGGAGGTACCCAAGAGACCCAGTACTTC. It translates to CASLGLAGGTQETQYF.

This clonotype was counted at least ten times. The chain recombines TRBV29-1 with TRBJ2-1, with 7 nucleotides matching TRBD2. Germline lookup yields CDR1 SQVTM and CDR2 ANQGSEA. The V segment lost 6 bases and the J segment 1 base; nucleotides outside the gene matches: 15. The CDR3 is made up of 17 amino acids. DNA for the CDR3: TGCAGCGTGGCCTTCGGGGGAGGGCCAGGTTCCTACAATGAGCAGTTCTTC. It is translated as CSVAFGGGPGSYNEQFF.

Written as DNA, the CDR3 is TGCGCCAGCAGCTTGGGTCAGGGTGGTATCTACGAGCAGTACTTC. This encodes CASSLGQGGIYEQYF. The chain recombines TRBV5-1 with TRBJ2-7, with a tentative D call TRBD1 (5 bases). This CDR3 contains 15 residues. Looked up from germline, CDR1 is SGHRS and CDR2 is YFSETQ. V was shortened by 0 bases and J by 3 bases, with 13 bases between the two germline ends.

This clonotype was seen at least ten times. The chain is built from TRBV30 and TRBJ1-2; D call uncertain. There are 12 residues in the CDR3. Trimming stripped 1 base from V and 4 bases from J, with 7 bases between. In germline, CDR1 is GTSNPN, CDR2 SVGIG (reference sequence). CDR3 in amino acids: CAWSGRTYGYTF. Written as DNA, the CDR3 is TGTGCCTGGAGTGGCAGGACCTATGGCTACACCTTC.

This clonotype has at least ten counts. The junction departs from the called germline gene at one end, perhaps through a read error. The J gene is TRBJ2-3, the V gene TRBV7-7; possible D gene TRBD2, 6 bases. The CDR3 is 14 amino acids. From germline, CDR1 is SSHAT and CDR2 FNYEAQ (reference sequence). This CDR3 is CASSTGLDTDTQYF. Here the CDR3 DNA reads TGTGCTAGCAGCACGGGACTTGATACAGATACGCAGTATTTT.

With respect to this clonotype: A far bigger clonotype differs at one base, so this is likely a read error. The chain uses TRBV20-1 and TRBJ2-5; 7 bases are a match to TRBD2. Germline CDR1 and CDR2: DFQATT and SNEGSKA (reference sequence). The CDR3 covers 14 residues. CDR3 sequence: CSASDAGAYNERFF. The CDR3, as DNA: TGCAGTGCTAGCGACGCGGGAGCGTACAATGAGCGGTTCTTC.

This clonotype was picked up many times. The CDR3 DNA is TGTGCCAGCAAGGATACCGGGACAGCTTACAACTATGGCTACACCTTC. It codes for CASKDTGTAYNYGYTF. The genes are TRBV28 and TRBJ1-2, with TRBD1 matching over 7 bases. This CDR3 spans 16 amino acids. The germline gives CDR1 MDHEN, CDR2 SYDVKM. V trimming: 7 bases; J trimming: 2 bases; junction bases outside the gene matches: 13.

V gene TRBV6-1 combines with J gene TRBJ2-1, with TRBD1 matching 9 bases. Judging by the DNA end, TRBJ2-4 fits better; the J call may be wrong. The germline V gene has CDR1 MNHNS and CDR2 SASEGT. CDR3 size: 15 residues. This CDR3 is CASSTPGTGNAIQYF. CDR3 DNA: TGTGCCAGCAGTACGCCCGGGACAGGGAATGCCATTCAGTACTTC.

The sample holds many counts of this clonotype. The V call is TRBV20-1, the J call TRBJ1-2; no clear D gene. CDR3 length: 14 amino acids. The germline V gene has CDR1 DFQATT and CDR2 SNEGSKA (reference sequence). V lost 4 bases and J 4 bases, leaving 16 bases between the germline ends. The CDR3 protein is CSATRVGSAYGYTF. CDR3 nucleotides: TGCAGTGCTACCCGGGTGGGCTCAGCCTATGGCTACACCTTC.

The V call is TRBV30, the J call TRBJ1-1; 7 bases fit TRBD1. Germline V gene lookup returns CDR1 GTSNPN and CDR2 SVGIG (reference sequence). CDR3 length: 13 amino acids. V lost 2 bases to trimming and J lost 5 bases; unmatched junction nucleotides: 5. The CDR3 reads CAWSPTGETEAFF. CDR3 nucleotide sequence: TGTGCCTGGAGTCCTACAGGGGAAACTGAAGCTTTCTTT.

The chain uses TRBV20-1 and TRBJ2-7; weak D call: TRBD1 (6 bases). Germline assignment: CDR1 DFQATT and CDR2 SNEGSKA (reference sequence). V gave up 1 base and J gave up 1 base, with 14 bases separating them. This CDR3 comprises 15 residues. CDR3 sequence: CSARVWGRGSYEQYF. In DNA, the CDR3 is TGCAGTGCTAGAGTGTGGGGGCGCGGGTCCTACGAGCAGTACTTC.

The chain uses TRBV2 and TRBJ2-2; D possibly corresponds to TRBD2 (10 bases). The V gene lost 11 bases and the J gene lost 5 bases, with 27 bases spanning the gap. CDR1 SNHLY and CDR2 FYNNEI come from the germline V gene. This CDR3 is 17 amino acids long. The CDR3 DNA is TGTGCCGGCACAGGGGGCATGTCTAGCGGGAGAACCGGGGAGCTGTTTTTT. Protein: CAGTGGMSSGRTGELFF.

This clonotype was seen at least ten times. V is TRBV30 and J is TRBJ2-1; D not certain. Germline V CDR1 and CDR2: GTSNPN, SVGIG (reference sequence). The CDR3 has 15 amino acids. Trimming removed 5 bases at V and 10 bases at J, with 24 bases between. DNA for the CDR3: TGTGCCTGGTATCCCATTAGGTTGGCTTTTAACGAGCAGTTCTTC. It translates to CAWYPIRLAFNEQFF.

The chain carries TRBV20-1 and TRBJ1-2, with D unresolved. The CDR3 length is 13 residues. Looked up from germline, CDR1 is DFQATT and CDR2 is SNEGSKA (reference sequence). The CDR3 DNA reads TGCAGCGACGGGGAGGGCGCGGACTATGGCTACACCTTC. It encodes CSDGEGADYGYTF.

This clonotype came up many times. V and J are TRBV12-3 or TRBV12-4 and TRBJ1-2, with a possible D match to TRBD1 (6 bases). Trimming left V 7 bases short and J 2 bases short, with 17 bases between. This CDR3 is built from 15 residues. CDR3 in DNA: TGTGCCAGCATTACGGGGGGGCGGAGAAACTATGGCTACACCTTC. This translates into CASITGGRRNYGYTF.

Concerning this clonotype itself: This may be a read error, as it is one base from a much larger clone. The CDR3 here is CASSLEVGSYEQFF. In nucleotides, the CDR3 is TGTGCCAGCAGCTTAGAAGTGGGCTCCTACGAGCAGTTCTTC. The genes are TRBV7-2 and TRBJ2-1; D unresolved. Germline values: CDR1 SGHTA, CDR2 FQGNSA. The CDR3 covers 14 residues. Between the trimmed V and J ends, which lost 1 base and 10 bases, there was a span of 14 bases.

This clonotype was seen repeatedly, ten times or more. The chain links TRBV20-1 to TRBJ1-2; 10 bases align to TRBD1. The CDR3 contains 16 residues. Germline V gene data show CDR1 as DFQATT and CDR2 as SNEGSKA (reference sequence). V was pared by 1 base and J by 8 bases, with 13 bases of the junction left unmatched. This chain's CDR3 is CSARAGPGQGFNGYTF. DNA of the CDR3: TGCAGTGCTAGAGCAGGCCCGGGACAGGGGTTTAACGGCTACACCTTC.

This clonotype was seen ten or more times. The chain has TRBV12-3 or TRBV12-4 and TRBJ2-7; no reliable D call. The CDR3 loop spans 12 amino acids. Trimming left V 6 bases short and J 3 bases short, with 9 bases between. CDR3 DNA sequence: TGTGCCAGCAGCACCCTATTCTACGAGCAGTACTTC. It is translated as CASSTLFYEQYF.

In this sample, this clonotype turned up a few times. The V call is TRBV7-3, the J call TRBJ2-6; possibly TRBD1 or TRBD2 for D (5 bases each). Germline CDR1 is SGHTA and CDR2 is FQGTGA. V was clipped by 1 base and J by 4 bases, with 11 bases between them. This CDR3 is built from 16 residues. The CDR3: CASSLRGARGANVLTF. CDR3 nucleotides: TGTGCCAGCAGCTTAAGAGGGGCGCGGGGGGCCAACGTCCTGACTTTC.

As to this clonotype: Only one base separates this from a far larger clonotype, so it likely reflects a read error. The chain links TRBV12-3 or TRBV12-4 to TRBJ2-7; 7 bases are a match to TRBD1. This CDR3 comprises 16 residues. The V and J ends lost 5 bases and 7 bases, in that order; junction bases with no gene match: 17. The CDR3 here is CASSTTGADTYNEQYF. The CDR3 DNA sequence: TGTGCCAGCAGTACAACAGGGGCGGACACCTACAATGAGCAGTACTTC.

This clonotype was seen a few times. The J gene is TRBJ1-6, the V gene TRBV7-9; TRBD1 aligns across 7 bases. The CDR3 has 17 residues. Germline CDR1 reads SEHNR; CDR2 reads FQNEAQ (reference sequence). V gave up 2 bases and J gave up 8 bases; unmatched junction bases: 12. The CDR3 is CASSLSRSQGDYSPLHF. The CDR3 DNA reads TGTGCCAGCAGCTTATCCCGATCGCAGGGGGACTATTCACCCCTCCACTTT.

This clonotype was seen at least ten times. The chain links TRBV28 to TRBJ1-1; 8 bases align to TRBD1. The CDR3 has 16 amino acids. Germline values: CDR1 MDHEN, CDR2 SYDVKM. With V trimmed by 5 bases and J by 5 bases, 13 bases remained unmatched. The CDR3 reads CASSPGQGGGGTEAFF. As DNA, the CDR3 is TGTGCCAGCAGTCCCGGACAGGGTGGTGGAGGGACTGAAGCTTTCTTT.

The rearrangement links TRBV4-3 to TRBJ2-1, with D unclear. Germline CDR1 LGHNA, CDR2 YSLEER. The CDR3 length is 14 residues. The V gene lost 1 base and the J gene lost 6 bases, with 10 bases spanning the gap. The CDR3 loop reads CASSQGAVGNEQFF. In DNA, the CDR3 is TGCGCCAGCAGCCAAGGGGCCGTGGGCAATGAGCAGTTCTTC.

This clonotype has a handful of counts. The chain is built from TRBV6-1 and TRBJ2-1, with 11 bases matching TRBD2. V lost 5 bases to trimming and J lost 4 bases; unmatched junction nucleotides: 4. Germline CDR1 reads MNHNS; CDR2 reads SASEGT. This CDR3 contains 15 residues. CDR3 sequence (DNA): TGTGCCAGCAGTCCGGGACTAGCGGAATACAATGAGCAGTTCTTC. It codes for CASSPGLAEYNEQFF.

V and J are TRBV12-3 or TRBV12-4 and TRBJ1-2, with 8 bases fitting TRBD1. This CDR3 is built from 15 residues. The junction had 8 bases not matched to a gene; V was cut back by 4 bases and J by 4 bases. CDR3 nucleotides: TGTGCCAGCAGTTCAAACCGACAGGGGTTCTATGGCTACACCTTC. It codes for CASSSNRQGFYGYTF.

The rearrangement joins TRBV4-2 to TRBJ2-7; D is undetermined. The germline gives CDR1 LGHNA, CDR2 YNFKEQ. The CDR3 sequence is 16 residues long. The germline V and J ends were trimmed by 4 bases and 1 base, with 17 bases remaining between them. The CDR3 DNA reads as TGTGCCAGCAGCCCCCCCGGTGAGCTGGGATCCTACGAGCAGTACTTC. Protein: CASSPPGELGSYEQYF.

This clonotype was found a few times. The rearrangement links TRBV2 to TRBJ2-5; 13 bases line up with TRBD2. Per the germline V gene, CDR1 is SNHLY and CDR2 is FYNNEI. Unmatched junction bases numbered 15, after V lost 5 bases and J lost 6 bases. CDR3 length equals 18 residues. In nucleotides, the CDR3 is TGTGCCAGCAGTTCCCCACTAACTAGCGGGAGGGCCGGAAAGACCCAGTACTTC. Amino acid sequence: CASSSPLTSGRAGKTQYF. Full variable domain (rest looked up from reference TRBV2 and TRBJ2-5): EPEVTQTPSHQVTQMGQEVILRCVPISNHLYFYWYRQILGQKVEFLVSFYNNEISEKSEIFDDQFSVERPDGSNFTLKIRSTKLEDSAMYFCASSSPLTSGRAGKTQYFGPGTRLLVL.